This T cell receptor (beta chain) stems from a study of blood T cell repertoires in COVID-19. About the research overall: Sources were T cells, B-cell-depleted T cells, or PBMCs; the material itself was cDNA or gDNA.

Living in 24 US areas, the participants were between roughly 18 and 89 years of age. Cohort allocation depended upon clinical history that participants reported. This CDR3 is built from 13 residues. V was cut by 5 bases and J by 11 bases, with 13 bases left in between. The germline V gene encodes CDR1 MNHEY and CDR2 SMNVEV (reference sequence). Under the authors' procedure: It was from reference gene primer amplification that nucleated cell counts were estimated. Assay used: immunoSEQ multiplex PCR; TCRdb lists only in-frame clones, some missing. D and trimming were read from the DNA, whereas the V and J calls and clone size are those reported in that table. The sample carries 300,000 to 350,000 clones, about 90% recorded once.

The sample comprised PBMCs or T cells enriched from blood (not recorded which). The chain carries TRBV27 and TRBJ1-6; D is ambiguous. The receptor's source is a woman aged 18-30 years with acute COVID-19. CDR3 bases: TGTGCCAGCAGTCTAACCCTCTCCCCACCCCTCCACTTT. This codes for CASSLTLSPPLHF.